A selection of T cell receptor beta chains follows, all from one sample in a study of shared clonotypes between healthy human individuals. The table came from immunoSEQ multiplex PCR; TCRdb's copy has only in-frame clones and leaves some out. Among some 1.5 million clones, about 96% were seen once, and the ten largest hold about 1.2%. The specimen sequenced was naive CD4+ T cells sorted from blood. Receptors originate from a young man in good health. CDR3s include the opening cysteine and the closing phenylalanine or tryptophan. The order of the fields is D gene, V gene, J gene, CDR3 protein, CDR3 DNA. A D gene is named only where the DNA matches it firmly.

D gene: -
V gene: TRBV5-6
J gene: TRBJ1-1
CDR3 protein: CASSLAGPRVNTEAFF
CDR3 DNA: TGTGCCAGCAGCTTGGCGGGGCCACGGGTAAACACTGAAGCTTTCTTT

D gene: -
V gene: TRBV6-5
J gene: TRBJ1-5
CDR3 protein: CASSYGGGGQPQHF
CDR3 DNA: TGTGCCAGCAGTTACGGCGGGGGAGGTCAGCCCCAGCATTTT

D gene: TRBD1
V gene: TRBV7-6
J gene: TRBJ2-1
CDR3 protein: CASTTPQTGWNNEQFF
CDR3 DNA: TGTGCCAGCACCACCCCCCAGACAGGGTGGAACAATGAGCAGTTCTTC

D gene: TRBD1
V gene: TRBV5-4
J gene: TRBJ2-1
CDR3 protein: CASSLWQGVNNEQFF
CDR3 DNA: TGTGCCAGCAGCTTGTGGCAGGGGGTTAACAATGAGCAGTTCTTC

D gene: TRBD2
V gene: TRBV6-1
J gene: TRBJ2-7
CDR3 protein: CASSEAMSGTYEQYF
CDR3 DNA: TGTGCCAGCAGTGAGGCAATGAGCGGGACGTACGAGCAGTACTTC

D gene: -
V gene: TRBV18
J gene: TRBJ1-1
CDR3 protein: CASSPLERGGTSFPEAFF
CDR3 DNA: TGTGCCAGCTCACCTCTTGAAAGGGGGGGGACGTCTTTCCCTGAAGCTTTCTTT

D gene: TRBD1
V gene: TRBV6-5
J gene: TRBJ1-3
CDR3 protein: CASSQPTGLENTIYF
CDR3 DNA: TGTGCCAGCAGTCAACCGACAGGGCTAGAAAACACCATATATTTT

D gene: TRBD1
V gene: TRBV18
J gene: TRBJ1-2
CDR3 protein: CASSQGQGTGYTF
CDR3 DNA: TGTGCCAGCTCACAAGGACAGGGAACTGGCTACACCTTC

D gene: -
V gene: TRBV7-9
J gene: TRBJ2-5
CDR3 protein: CASSLYGETQYF
CDR3 DNA: TGTGCCAGCAGCTTATACGGAGAGACCCAGTACTTC

D gene: -
V gene: TRBV30
J gene: TRBJ1-1
CDR3 protein: CAWTRRENTEAFF
CDR3 DNA: TGTGCCTGGACGCGTAGGGAGAACACTGAAGCTTTCTTT